This TCR beta chain is drawn from a study of blood T cells in healthy people across ages. Germline CDR1 reads DFQATT; CDR2 reads SNEGSKA (reference sequence). The CDR3 sequence is 13 residues long. V lost 4 bases to trimming and J lost 4 bases, with 14 bases between them. Using a J-beta primer mix together with a sample-barcoded 5' primer, a second PCR was run for roughly 6 to 11 cycles. TCRdb called the 5' RACE reads again in MiXCR, with one record for every CDR3 protein. The sample gives more than 700,000 distinct CDR3 sequences, roughly 50% of which show up once; 41% is in the top ten. The source of this sequence is a man at least 80 years old in good health. This chain joins TRBV20-1 and TRBJ2-7, with a possible D match to TRBD2 (5 bases). The sequencing sample was made of blood. In DNA, the CDR3 is TGCAGTGCTACCCCGTTAGCGAGTTACGAGCAGTACTTC. Protein: CSATPLASYEQYF.